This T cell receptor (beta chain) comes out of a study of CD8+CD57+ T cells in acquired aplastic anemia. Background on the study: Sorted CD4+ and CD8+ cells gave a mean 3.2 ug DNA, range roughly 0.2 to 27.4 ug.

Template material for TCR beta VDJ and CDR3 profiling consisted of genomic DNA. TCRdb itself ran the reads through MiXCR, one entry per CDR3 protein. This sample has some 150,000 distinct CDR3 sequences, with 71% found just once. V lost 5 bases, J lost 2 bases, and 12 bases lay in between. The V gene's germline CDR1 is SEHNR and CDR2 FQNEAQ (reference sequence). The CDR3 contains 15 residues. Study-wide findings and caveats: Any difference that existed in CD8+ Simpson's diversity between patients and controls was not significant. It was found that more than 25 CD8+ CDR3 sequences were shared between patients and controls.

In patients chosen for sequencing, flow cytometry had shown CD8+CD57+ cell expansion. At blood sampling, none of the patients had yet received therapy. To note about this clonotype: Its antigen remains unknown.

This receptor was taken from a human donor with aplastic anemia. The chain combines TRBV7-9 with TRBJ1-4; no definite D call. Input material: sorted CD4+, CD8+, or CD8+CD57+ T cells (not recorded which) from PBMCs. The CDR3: CASSPQMWTNEKLFF. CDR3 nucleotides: TGTGCCAGCAGCCCACAGATGTGGACTAATGAAAAACTGTTTTTT.